The subject of this entry is one TCR beta chain. Seattle patients were enrolled during active infection and followed longitudinally. The data were obtained in a study of blood T cell repertoires in COVID-19. Study-wide background: Researchers got acute and convalescent COVID-19 samples from the United States, Italy and Spain. Sample material is recorded as cDNA or gDNA derived from T cells, B-cell-depleted T cells, or PBMCs.

V dropped 4 bases and J dropped 7 bases, with 19 bases sitting between them. This CDR3 has 16 residues. Germline V gives CDR1 MGHRA, CDR2 YSYEKL. Original processing notes: Amplification of reference gene primers provided the estimated nucleated cell counts. Method: immunoSEQ multiplex PCR; TCRdb's copy keeps in-frame clones and lacks some. That table is the source of V, J and clone size, and D and trimming were worked out from the DNA. This sample has under 200,000 clones, with about 85% found just once. The source material was peripheral blood. This sequence was found in a woman in her fifties or sixties with COVID-19, enrolled during active disease. The chain employs TRBV4-1 and TRBJ1-4; D perhaps matches TRBD1 (5 bases). As DNA, the CDR3 is TGCGCCAGCAGCCTGGGACCCGGGACTGGAGGTGAAAAACTGTTTTTT. Protein: CASSLGPGTGGEKLFF.